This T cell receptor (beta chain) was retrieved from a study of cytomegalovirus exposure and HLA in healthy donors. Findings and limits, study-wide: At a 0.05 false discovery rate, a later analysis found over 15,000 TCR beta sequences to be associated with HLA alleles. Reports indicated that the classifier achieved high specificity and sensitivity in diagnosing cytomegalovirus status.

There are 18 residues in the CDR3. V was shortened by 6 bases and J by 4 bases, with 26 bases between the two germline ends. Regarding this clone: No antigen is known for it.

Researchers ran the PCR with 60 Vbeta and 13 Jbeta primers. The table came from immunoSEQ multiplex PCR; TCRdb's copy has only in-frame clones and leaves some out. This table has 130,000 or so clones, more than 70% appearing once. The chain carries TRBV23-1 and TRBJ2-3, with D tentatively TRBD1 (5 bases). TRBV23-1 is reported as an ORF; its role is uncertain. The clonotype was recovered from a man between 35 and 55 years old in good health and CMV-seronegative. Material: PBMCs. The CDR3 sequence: CASSHFSEIAGYSDTQYF. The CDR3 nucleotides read TGCGCCAGCAGCCACTTTAGTGAGATAGCAGGGTATTCAGATACGCAGTATTTT.